These 11 T cell receptor beta chains came from one sample sequenced in a study of identifying expanded T cells in peripheral blood. Data came from immunoSEQ multiplex PCR; TCRdb stores just in-frame clones and leaves some out. Here the sample spans some 99,000 clones, 88% being singletons. The sequenced material came from blood. The origin of the receptors is a person between 18 and 69 years old in good health.

The chain combines TRBV5-8 with TRBJ2-7; a weak D match, TRBD2 (5 bases). The germline V gene has CDR1 SGHTS and CDR2 YDEGEE. Trimming left V 0 bases short and J 5 bases short, with 15 bases between. The CDR3 runs to 15 residues. In nucleotides, the CDR3 is TGTGCCAGCAGCTTGGGAGGGTCTAGGAGCCACGAGCAGTACTTC. Protein sequence: CASSLGGSRSHEQYF.

The chain employs TRBV4-1 and TRBJ2-7; the D call may be TRBD1 or TRBD2 (6 bases each). The CDR3 consists of 15 residues. The V end was cut by 0 bases, the J end by 5 bases, with 14 bases between. CDR1 is MGHRA and CDR2 is YSYEKL in the germline V gene. CDR3 protein: CASSQDWGDNDEQYF. CDR3 nucleotides: TGCGCCAGCAGCCAAGATTGGGGGGACAACGACGAGCAGTACTTC.

V and J are TRBV4-2 and TRBJ1-5; D call uncertain. Trimming took off 0 bases at V and 5 bases at J, with 5 bases between the two ends. The CDR3 totals 13 residues. Germline V lookup: CDR1 LGHNA, CDR2 YNFKEQ. CDR3 DNA sequence: TGTGCCAGCAGCCAAGACGATTATCAGCCCCAGCATTTT. Its protein is CASSQDDYQPQHF.

The chain is built from TRBV7-2 and TRBJ2-7; D may be TRBD2 (6 bases). The CDR3 covers 14 residues. Germline V gives CDR1 SGHTA, CDR2 FQGNSA. Trimming removed 1 base at V and 4 bases at J, with 11 bases between. CDR3 DNA: TGTGCCAGCAGCTTAGTAGATGGGACTTACGAGCAGTACTTC. Protein product: CASSLVDGTYEQYF.

With respect to this clone: At one boundary the junction diverges from the germline segment, which might be a read error. The gene calls are TRBV10-1 and TRBJ1-2; D gene uncertain. Germline CDR1 WNHNN, CDR2 SYGVQD (reference sequence). The CDR3 runs 10 residues. The CDR3 DNA sequence: TGCGCCACCCTGGTACGTTCGTGGTCCTTC. Protein: CATLVRSWSF.

The rearrangement joins TRBV2 to TRBJ2-5, with 9 bases matching TRBD1. From germline, CDR1 is SNHLY and CDR2 FYNNEI. V lost 5 bases, J lost 2 bases, and 6 bases stayed unmatched. The CDR3 is 15 amino acids. The CDR3 region has the DNA TGTGCCAGCAGTTCACGGACAGGGGTGCAAGAGACCCAGTACTTC. Translation: CASSSRTGVQETQYF.

The CDR3 DNA is TGTGCCAGCAAAGCTGATCAGCGGCCCTCTGGAAACACCATATATTTT. This sequence encodes CASKADQRPSGNTIYF. This chain connects TRBV2 to TRBJ1-3; D gene uncertain. From germline, CDR1 is SNHLY and CDR2 FYNNEI. V lost 7 bases and J 0 bases, leaving 16 bases between the germline ends. The CDR3 length is 16 residues.

The chain links TRBV12-5 to TRBJ1-2, with TRBD1 matching 10 bases. Germline V gene data show CDR1 as LGHNT and CDR2 as FRNRAP. There are 14 residues in the CDR3. The V and J ends lost 7 bases and 4 bases, in that order; junction bases with no gene match: 6. CDR3 in DNA: TGTGCTAGTGCCCAGGACAGGGGGTTCTATGGCTACACCTTC. The encoded protein is CASAQDRGFYGYTF.

The CDR3 DNA reads as TGTGCCAGCAGCCCAGTGGCAGGGGCAACCTACGAGCAGTACTTC. It translates to CASSPVAGATYEQYF. The genes are TRBV5-6 and TRBJ2-7, with D possibly matching TRBD1 (6 bases). Per the germline V gene, CDR1 is SGHDT and CDR2 is YYEEEE. V was trimmed by 4 bases and J by 2 bases, leaving 16 bases between them. The CDR3 is 15 amino acids.

The rearrangement joins TRBV11-2 to TRBJ2-3; D is possibly TRBD1 (5 bases). The CDR3 runs to 15 residues. Germline values: CDR1 SGHAT, CDR2 FQNNGV. V lost 5 bases, J lost 2 bases, and 14 bases lay in between. Here the CDR3 reads CASSPLRDPTDTQYF. CDR3 sequence (DNA): TGTGCCAGCAGCCCACTCAGGGATCCCACAGATACGCAGTATTTT.

V usage is TRBV10-1 and J usage is TRBJ2-3; TRBD2 matches at 9 bases. The CDR3 covers 15 residues. CDR1 is WNHNN, CDR2 SYGVQD, per germline (reference sequence). V lost 3 bases to trimming and J lost 0 bases; unmatched junction nucleotides: 1. The CDR3 loop reads CASSDTSGSTDTQYF. The CDR3 DNA follows: TGCGCCAGCAGTGATACTAGCGGGAGCACAGATACGCAGTATTTT.